This T cell receptor beta chain was identified in a study of T cell repertoires in cytomegalovirus infection. Study-wide context: It was the public TCR beta signatures that indicated both CMV infection and matching HLA type. Whole-study results and caveats: CMV carriers having the relevant HLA were flagged by cumulative public TCR beta family frequency.

TCRdb ran MiXCR on the reads and lists one entry per CDR3 protein. Found here are 180,000 or so distinct CDR3 sequences, approximately 17% of them singletons; the top ten hold 25%. Worth noting for this clonotype: Antigen: not known.

Germline V CDR1 and CDR2: SGHTA, FQGNSA. CDR3 length: 15 residues. With V trimmed by 5 bases and J by 4 bases, 3 bases remained unmatched. The chain combines TRBV7-2 with TRBJ1-6, with TRBD1 matching over 9 bases. The specimen sequenced was CD8+ T cells from PBMCs. This TCR was sampled from a human donor in good health (CMV status not recorded). Some clones in this sample may be carry-over from other donors' samples. The CDR3 region is CASSAGQGYNSPLHF. The CDR3 nucleotides read TGTGCCAGCAGCGCCGGACAGGGGTATAATTCACCCCTCCACTTT.